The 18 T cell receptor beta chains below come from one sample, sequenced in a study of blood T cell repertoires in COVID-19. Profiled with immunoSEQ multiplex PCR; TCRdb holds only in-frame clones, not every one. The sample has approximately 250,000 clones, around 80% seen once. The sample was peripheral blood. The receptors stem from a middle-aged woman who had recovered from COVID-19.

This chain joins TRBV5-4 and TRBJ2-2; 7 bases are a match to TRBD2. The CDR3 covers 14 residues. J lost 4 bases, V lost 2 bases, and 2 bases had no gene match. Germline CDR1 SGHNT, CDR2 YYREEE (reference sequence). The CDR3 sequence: CASSFPGGTGELFF. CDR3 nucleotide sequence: TGTGCCAGCAGCTTCCCGGGAGGCACCGGGGAGCTGTTTTTT.

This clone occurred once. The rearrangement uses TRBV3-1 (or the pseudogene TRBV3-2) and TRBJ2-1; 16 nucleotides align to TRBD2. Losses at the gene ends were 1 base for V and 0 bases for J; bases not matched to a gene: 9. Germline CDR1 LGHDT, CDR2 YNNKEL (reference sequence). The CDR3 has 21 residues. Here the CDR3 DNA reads TGTGCCAGCAGCCAAGCCCCGCCGGGACTAGCGGGGGGGAGCTCCTACAATGAGCAGTTCTTC. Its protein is CASSQAPPGLAGGSSYNEQFF.

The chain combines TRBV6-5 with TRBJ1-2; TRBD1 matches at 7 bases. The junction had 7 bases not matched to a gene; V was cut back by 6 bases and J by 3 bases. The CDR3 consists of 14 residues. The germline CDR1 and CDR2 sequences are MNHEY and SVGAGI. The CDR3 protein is CASRTGTAHYGYTF. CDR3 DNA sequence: TGTGCCAGCAGAACCGGGACAGCTCACTATGGCTACACCTTC.

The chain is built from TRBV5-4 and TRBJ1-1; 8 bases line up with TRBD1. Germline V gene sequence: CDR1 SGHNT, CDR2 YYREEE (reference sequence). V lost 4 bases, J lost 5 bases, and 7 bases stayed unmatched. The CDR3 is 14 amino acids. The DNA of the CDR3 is TGTGCCAGCAGCATTGACAGGGGATATACTGAAGCTTTCTTT. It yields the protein CASSIDRGYTEAFF.

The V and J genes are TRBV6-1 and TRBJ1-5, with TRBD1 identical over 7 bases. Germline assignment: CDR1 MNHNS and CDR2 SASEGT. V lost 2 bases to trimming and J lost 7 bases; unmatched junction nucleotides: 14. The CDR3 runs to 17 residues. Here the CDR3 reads CASSERSGGWSGQPQHF. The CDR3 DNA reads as TGTGCCAGCAGTGAAAGGTCAGGGGGGTGGTCGGGGCAGCCCCAGCATTTT.

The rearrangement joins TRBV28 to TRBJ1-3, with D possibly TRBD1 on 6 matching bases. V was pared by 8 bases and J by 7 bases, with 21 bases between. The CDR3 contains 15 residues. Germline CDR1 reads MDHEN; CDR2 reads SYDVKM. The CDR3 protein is CASLKIRGAGNTIYF. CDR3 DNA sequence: TGTGCCAGCCTAAAAATCAGGGGAGCGGGGAACACCATATATTTT.

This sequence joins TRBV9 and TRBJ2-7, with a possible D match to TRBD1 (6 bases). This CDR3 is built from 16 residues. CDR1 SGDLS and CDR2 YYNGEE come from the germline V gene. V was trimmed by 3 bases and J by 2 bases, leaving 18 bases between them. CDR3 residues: CASSEEKGTLPYEQYF. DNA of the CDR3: TGTGCCAGCAGCGAGGAGAAGGGGACACTTCCCTACGAGCAGTACTTC.

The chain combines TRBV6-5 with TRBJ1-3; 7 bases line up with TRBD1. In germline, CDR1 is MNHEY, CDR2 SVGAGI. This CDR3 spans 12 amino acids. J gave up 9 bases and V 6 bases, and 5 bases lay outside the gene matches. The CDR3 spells CASRETGITIYF. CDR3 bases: TGTGCCAGCAGAGAGACAGGGATCACCATATATTTT.

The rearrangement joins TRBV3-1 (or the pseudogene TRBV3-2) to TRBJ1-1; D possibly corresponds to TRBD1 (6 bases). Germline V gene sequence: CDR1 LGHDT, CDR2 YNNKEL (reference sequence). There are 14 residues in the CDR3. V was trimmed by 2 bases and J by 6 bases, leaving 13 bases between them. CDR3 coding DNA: TGTGCCAGCAGCCAAAGGGGTCAGGGGCCTGAAGCTTTCTTT. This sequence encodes CASSQRGQGPEAFF.

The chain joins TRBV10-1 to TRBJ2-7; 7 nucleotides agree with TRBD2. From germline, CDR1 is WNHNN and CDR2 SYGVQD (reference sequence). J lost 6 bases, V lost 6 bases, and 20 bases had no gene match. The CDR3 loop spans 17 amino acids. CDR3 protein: CASREGTREGGYGEQYF. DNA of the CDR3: TGCGCCAGCAGAGAAGGGACGCGAGAGGGAGGGTACGGCGAGCAGTACTTC.

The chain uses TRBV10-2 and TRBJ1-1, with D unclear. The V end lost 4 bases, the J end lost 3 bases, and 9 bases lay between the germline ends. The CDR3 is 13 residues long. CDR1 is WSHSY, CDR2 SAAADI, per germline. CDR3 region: CASSVQRDTEAFF. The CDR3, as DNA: TGCGCCAGCAGTGTACAGCGGGACACTGAAGCTTTCTTT.

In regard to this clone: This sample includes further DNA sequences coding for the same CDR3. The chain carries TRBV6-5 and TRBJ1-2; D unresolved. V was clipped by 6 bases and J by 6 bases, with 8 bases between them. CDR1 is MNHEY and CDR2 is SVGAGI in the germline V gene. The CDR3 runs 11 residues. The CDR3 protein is CASRREDGYTF. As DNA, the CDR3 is TGTGCCAGCAGGAGGGAGGATGGCTACACCTTC.

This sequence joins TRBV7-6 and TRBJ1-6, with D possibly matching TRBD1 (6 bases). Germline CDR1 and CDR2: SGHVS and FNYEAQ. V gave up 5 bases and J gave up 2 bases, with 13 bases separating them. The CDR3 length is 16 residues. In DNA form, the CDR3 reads TGTGCCAGCAGCCCAGGACAGTTCCCCTATAATTCACCCCTCCACTTT. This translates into CASSPGQFPYNSPLHF.

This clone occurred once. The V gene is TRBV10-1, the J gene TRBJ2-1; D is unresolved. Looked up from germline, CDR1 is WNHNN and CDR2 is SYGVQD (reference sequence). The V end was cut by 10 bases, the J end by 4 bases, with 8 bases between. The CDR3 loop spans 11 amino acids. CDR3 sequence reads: CANDIYNEQFF. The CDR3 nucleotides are TGCGCCAACGACATTTACAATGAGCAGTTCTTC.

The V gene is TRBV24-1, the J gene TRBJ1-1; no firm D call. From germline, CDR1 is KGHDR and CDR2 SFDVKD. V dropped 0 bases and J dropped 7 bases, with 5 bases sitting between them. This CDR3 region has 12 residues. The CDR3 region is CATSDLNGEAFF. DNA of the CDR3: TGTGCCACCAGTGATTTGAACGGTGAAGCTTTCTTT.

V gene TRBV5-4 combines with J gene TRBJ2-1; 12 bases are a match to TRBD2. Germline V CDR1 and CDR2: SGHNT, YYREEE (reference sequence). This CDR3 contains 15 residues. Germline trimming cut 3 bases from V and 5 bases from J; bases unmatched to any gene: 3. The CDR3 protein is CASSSSGGAHNEQFF. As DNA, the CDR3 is TGTGCCAGCAGCTCTAGCGGGGGGGCCCACAATGAGCAGTTCTTC.

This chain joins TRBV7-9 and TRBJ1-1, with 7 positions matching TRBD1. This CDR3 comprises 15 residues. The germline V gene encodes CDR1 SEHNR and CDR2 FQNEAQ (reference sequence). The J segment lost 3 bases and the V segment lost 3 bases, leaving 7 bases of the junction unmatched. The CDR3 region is CASSFVTGVHTEAFF. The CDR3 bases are TGTGCCAGCAGCTTTGTTACAGGGGTACACACTGAAGCTTTCTTT.

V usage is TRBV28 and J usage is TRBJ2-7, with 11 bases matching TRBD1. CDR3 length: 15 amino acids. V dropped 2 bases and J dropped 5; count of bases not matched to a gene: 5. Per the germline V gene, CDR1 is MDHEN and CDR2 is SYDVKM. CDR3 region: CASSLVRDRGNEQYF. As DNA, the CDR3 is TGTGCCAGCAGTTTAGTCCGGGACAGGGGGAACGAGCAGTACTTC.